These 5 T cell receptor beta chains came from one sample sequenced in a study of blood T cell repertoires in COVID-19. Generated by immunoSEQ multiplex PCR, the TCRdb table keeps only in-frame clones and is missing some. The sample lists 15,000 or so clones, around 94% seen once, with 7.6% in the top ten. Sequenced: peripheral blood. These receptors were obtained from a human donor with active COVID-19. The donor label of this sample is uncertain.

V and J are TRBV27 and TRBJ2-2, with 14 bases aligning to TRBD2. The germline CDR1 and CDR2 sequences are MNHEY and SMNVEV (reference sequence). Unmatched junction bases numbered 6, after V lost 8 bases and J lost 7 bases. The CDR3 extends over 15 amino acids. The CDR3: CASRLAGGPGGELFF. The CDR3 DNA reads TGTGCCAGCCGACTAGCGGGGGGGCCGGGCGGGGAGCTGTTTTTT.

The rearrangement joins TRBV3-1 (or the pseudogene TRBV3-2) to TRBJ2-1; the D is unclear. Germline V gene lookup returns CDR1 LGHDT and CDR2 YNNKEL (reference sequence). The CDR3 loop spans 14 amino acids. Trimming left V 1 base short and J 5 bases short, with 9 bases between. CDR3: CASSQVVTHNEQFF. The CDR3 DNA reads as TGTGCCAGCAGCCAAGTAGTAACCCACAATGAGCAGTTCTTC.

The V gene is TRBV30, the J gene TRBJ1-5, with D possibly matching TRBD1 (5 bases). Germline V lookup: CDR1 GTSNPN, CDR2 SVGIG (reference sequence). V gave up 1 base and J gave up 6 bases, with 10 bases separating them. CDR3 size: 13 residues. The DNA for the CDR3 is TGTGCCTGGAGTGAGCAGGGAGGTCAGCCCCAGCATTTT. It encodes CAWSEQGGQPQHF.

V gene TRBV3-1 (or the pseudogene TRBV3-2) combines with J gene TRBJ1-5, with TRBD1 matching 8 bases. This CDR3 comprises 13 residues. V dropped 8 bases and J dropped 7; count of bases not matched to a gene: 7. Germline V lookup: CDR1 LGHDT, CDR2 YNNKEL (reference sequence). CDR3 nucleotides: TGTGCCAGCGCCGGCACAGGGGGACAGCCCCAGCATTTT. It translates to CASAGTGGQPQHF.

For the CDR3, the DNA is TGTGCCACCAGCCAAGGACTAGCGGGTAGCACAGATACGCAGTATTTT. Translating it yields CATSQGLAGSTDTQYF. The chain employs TRBV15 and TRBJ2-3; 11 positions match TRBD2. Unmatched junction bases numbered 4, after V lost 5 bases and J lost 0 bases. CDR3 length equals 16 residues. Germline lookup yields CDR1 LNHNV and CDR2 YYDKDF (reference sequence). The whole variable domain, filled in from reference TRBV15 and TRBJ2-3, reads DAMVIQNPRYQVTQFGKPVTLSCSQTLNHNVMYWYQQKSSQAPKLLFHYYDKDFNNEADTPDNFQSRRPNTSFCFLDIRSPGLGDTAMYLCATSQGLAGSTDTQYFGPGTRLTVL.